This T cell receptor (beta chain) is from a study of regulatory T cells in long-lasting Graves disease. General observations from the study: With some 2,500 shared public clonotypes, persistent patients exceeded new patients, who shared about a thousand. Patients with persistent disease showed a bias toward TRBV28, TRBJ1-2 and TRBJ2-5.

Ten or more counts support this clonotype. The antigen remains unidentified. HTBI primers from iRepertoire and Arm-PCR of CDR3 regions yielded the TCR beta libraries. MiXCR, run by TCRdb on the multiplex PCR reads, gives a single entry per CDR3 protein. The data contain about half a million distinct CDR3 sequences, around 11% of them singletons. Time point defined: newly diagnosed GD, antithyroid drugs for less than 3 months. RNA isolated from PBMCs was used to make the TCR library. Unmatched junction bases numbered 5, after V lost 1 base and J lost 4 bases. Per germline, CDR1 SNHLY and CDR2 FYNNEI. The CDR3 length is 16 residues. These data also featured in a second study, about T cells in Graves' hyperthyroidism and ophthalmopathy.

The input for sequencing was peripheral blood mononuclear cells (PBMCs), taken at new diagnosis, from a patient treated with antithyroid drugs. The TCR was taken from a young woman with Graves disease. This rearrangement joins TRBV2 to TRBJ1-3, with TRBD1 identical over 9 bases. The CDR3: CASSEVGTGLGNTIYF. The CDR3 coding sequence is TGTGCCAGCAGTGAAGTCGGGACAGGGCTAGGAAACACCATATATTTT. The variable domain in full, with the rest retrieved from reference TRBV2 and TRBJ1-3, is EPEVTQTPSHQVTQMGQEVILRCVPISNHLYFYWYRQILGQKVEFLVSFYNNEISEKSEIFDDQFSVERPDGSNFTLKIRSTKLEDSAMYFCASSEVGTGLGNTIYFGEGSWLTVV.